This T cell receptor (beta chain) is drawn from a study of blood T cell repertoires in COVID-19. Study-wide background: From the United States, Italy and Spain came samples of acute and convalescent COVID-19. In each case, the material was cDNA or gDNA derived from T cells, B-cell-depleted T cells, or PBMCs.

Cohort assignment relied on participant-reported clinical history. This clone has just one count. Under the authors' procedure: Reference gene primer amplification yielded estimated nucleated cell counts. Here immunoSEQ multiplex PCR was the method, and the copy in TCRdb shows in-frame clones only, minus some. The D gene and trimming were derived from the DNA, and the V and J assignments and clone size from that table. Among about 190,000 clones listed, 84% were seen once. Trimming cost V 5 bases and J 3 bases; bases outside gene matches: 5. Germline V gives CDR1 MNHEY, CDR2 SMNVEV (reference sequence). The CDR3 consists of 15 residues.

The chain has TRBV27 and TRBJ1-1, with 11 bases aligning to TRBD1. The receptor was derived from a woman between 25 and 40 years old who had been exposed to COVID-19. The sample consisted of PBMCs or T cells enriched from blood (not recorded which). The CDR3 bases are TGTGCCAGCAGTCCCCGGGACAGGGGGGACACTGAAGCTTTCTTT. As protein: CASSPRDRGDTEAFF.